The present T cell receptor beta chain was sequenced within a study of cytomegalovirus exposure and HLA in healthy donors. Findings and limits, study-wide: Reports credit the classifier with highly specific, highly sensitive diagnosis of cytomegalovirus status.

From germline, CDR1 is LNHDA and CDR2 SQIVND (reference sequence). The ends were cut back, 3 bases at V and 1 base at J, with 9 bases in the middle. The CDR3 is 14 amino acids. Here immunoSEQ multiplex PCR was the method, and the copy in TCRdb shows in-frame clones only, minus some. The data contain about 360,000 clones, about nine tenths of them singletons. This clone has more than one count but fewer than ten. Its antigen remains unknown. The source is a woman between 18 and 29 years old in good health and CMV-seronegative. The chain employs TRBV19 and TRBJ1-2; D uncertain. The sequencing sample was made of PBMCs. CDR3 in amino acids: CASSMVRSNYGYTF. The CDR3 nucleotides read TGTGCCAGTAGTATGGTTCGGAGTAACTATGGCTACACCTTC.